A selection of T cell receptor beta chains follows, all from one sample in a study of blood T cells in healthy people across ages. Via MiXCR, TCRdb re-called the 5' RACE reads, giving one row per CDR3 protein. The table shows around 800,000 distinct CDR3 sequences, with roughly 44% occurring only once. The source material was blood. The source is a man aged 60 to 75 in good health. Each CDR3 is given with its conserved first and last residue. The order of the fields is D gene, J gene, V gene, clone size, CDR3 DNA, CDR3 protein. The D gene is left open where the match is weak. The size entry is marked missing in some rows and otherwise reads once, few, many or a size class.

-	TRBJ2-2	TRBV5-1	-	TGCGCCAGCAGCCCCCTGGGTAATGCCGGGGAGCTGTTTTTT	CASSPLGNAGELFF
-	TRBJ2-1	TRBV11-2	-	TGTGCCAGCAGCTTAGGAGGGGGGGGCGGGGCGCCCTACAATGAGCAGTTCTTC	CASSLGGGGGAPYNEQFF
-	TRBJ1-6	TRBV7-8	few	TGTGCCAGCAGCTTAGCGGTACAGGAGAGATCACCCCTCCACTTT	CASSLAVQERSPLHF
-	TRBJ2-5	TRBV10-3	many	TGTGCCATCAGACACCAGGGGCAAGAGACCCAGTACTTC	CAIRHQGQETQYF
-	TRBJ2-3	TRBV20-1	-	TGCAGTGCGCCTAACCGGCTAGCCTCCCCAGATACGCAGTATTTT	CSAPNRLASPDTQYF
-	TRBJ2-5	TRBV20-1	once	TGCAGTGCTAGAACAGGGAGGCAAGAGACCCAGTACTTC	CSARTGRQETQYF
-	TRBJ2-1	TRBV10-2	few	TGCGCCAGCAGTGAGGGGCGGGGGCAGTTCTTC	CASSEGRGQFF
TRBD1	TRBJ2-4	TRBV12-3/TRBV12-4	-	TGTGCCAGCAGGGAGGACAGGGAACTAGCCAAAAACATTCAGTACTTC	CASREDRELAKNIQYF
-	TRBJ2-5	TRBV28	few	TGTGCCAGCAGTTTAACCCCGACGCGGGAGACCCAGTACTTC	CASSLTPTRETQYF
-	TRBJ1-2	TRBV7-8	many	TGTGCCAGCAGCTTAGTGGCCGGGCGGGACTATGGCTACACCTTC	CASSLVAGRDYGYTF
-	TRBJ2-5	TRBV6-5	-	TGTGCCAGCAGTTATCAGACCGGGGGCGGAGAGACCCAGTACTTC	CASSYQTGGGETQYF
-	TRBJ2-5	TRBV7-2	-	TGTGCCAGCAGCCGTACGTCGTTAGAGACCCAGTACTTC	CASSRTSLETQYF
TRBD1	TRBJ2-3	TRBV20-1	-	TGCAGTGCTCCGGACAGGGGGCGCCCCACAGATACGCAGTATTTT	CSAPDRGRPTDTQYF